This T cell receptor beta chain stems from a study of T cell changes during pregnancy in multiple sclerosis. Assay: immunoSEQ multiplex PCR; the TCRdb copy retains only in-frame clones and omits some. The sample has over 65,000 clones; roughly 90% are singletons. The CDR3 totals 11 residues. V lost 7 bases and J lost 8; bases outside the gene matches: 7. Germline CDR1 SQVTM, CDR2 ANQGSEA. This sequence was found in a female donor with multiple sclerosis, enrolled in a pregnancy study. The rearrangement links TRBV29-1 to TRBJ1-1, with 7 bases matching TRBD1. The sample consisted of peripheral blood, taken in the first trimester of pregnancy. CDR3 region: CSGVRTGEAFF. The CDR3 nucleotides read TGCAGCGGTGTTAGGACAGGAGAAGCTTTCTTT.